This T cell receptor beta chain was recovered during a study of read filtering for tumor transcriptome and immune sequencing. At the level of the study: Among patients, roughly 17 were male and approximately 15 female, aged roughly 45 to 90 (mean about 69).

Whole-study results and caveats: Dropping single-read clonotypes raised IR-seq and RNA-seq shared-clonotype correlation.

Bone marrow was sampled from every patient at the time of active disease. V was cut by 2 bases and J by 1 base, with 11 bases left in between. The CDR3 runs to 16 residues. The germline V gene has CDR1 SGHTA and CDR2 FQGTGA. The library was built from around 0.4 ug RNA with molecular barcoded adaptors for alpha/delta and beta/gamma chains. A single record per CDR3 protein comes from TCRdb applying MiXCR to the reads. Of roughly 93,000 distinct CDR3 sequences in the sample, 20% to 25% were seen once. In its sample, this clonotype was seen a few times. Its antigen remains unknown. The sequence came from a donor at least 40 years old with multiple myeloma. This rearrangement joins TRBV7-3 to TRBJ2-2; D unresolved. Sequencing used a population of CD138-negative cells sorted from bone marrow. The CDR3 bases are TGTGCCAGCAGCTTATTCGCGGCAAGGAACACCGGGGAGCTGTTTTTT. This translates into CASSLFAARNTGELFF. The full variable domain, with the rest looked up from reference TRBV7-3 and TRBJ2-2, is GAGVSQTPSNKVTEKGKYVELRCDPISGHTALYWYRQSLGQGPEFLIYFQGTGAADDSGLPNDRFFAVRPEGSVSTLKIQRTERGDSAVYLCASSLFAARNTGELFFGEGSRLTVL.